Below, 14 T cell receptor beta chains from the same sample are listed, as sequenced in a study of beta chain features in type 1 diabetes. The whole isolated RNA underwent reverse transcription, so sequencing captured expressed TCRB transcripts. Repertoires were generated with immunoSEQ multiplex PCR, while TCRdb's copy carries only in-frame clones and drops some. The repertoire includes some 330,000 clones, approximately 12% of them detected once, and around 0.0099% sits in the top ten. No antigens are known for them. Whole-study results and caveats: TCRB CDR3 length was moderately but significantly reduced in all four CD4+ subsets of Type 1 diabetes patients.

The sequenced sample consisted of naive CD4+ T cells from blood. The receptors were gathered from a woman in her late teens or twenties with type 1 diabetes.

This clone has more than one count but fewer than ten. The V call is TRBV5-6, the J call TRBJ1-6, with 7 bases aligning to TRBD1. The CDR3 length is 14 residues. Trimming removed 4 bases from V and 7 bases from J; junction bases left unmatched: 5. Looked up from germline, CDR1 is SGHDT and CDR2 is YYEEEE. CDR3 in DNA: TGTGCCAGCAGCCCGACCAGGGGGAATTCACCCCTCCACTTT. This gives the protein CASSPTRGNSPLHF.

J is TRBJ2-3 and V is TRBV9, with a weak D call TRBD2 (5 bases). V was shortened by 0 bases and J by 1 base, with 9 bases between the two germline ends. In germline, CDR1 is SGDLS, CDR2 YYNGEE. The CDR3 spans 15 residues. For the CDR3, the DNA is TGTGCCAGCAGCGTAGCTGAGGAGGGCACAGATACGCAGTATTTT. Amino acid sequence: CASSVAEEGTDTQYF.

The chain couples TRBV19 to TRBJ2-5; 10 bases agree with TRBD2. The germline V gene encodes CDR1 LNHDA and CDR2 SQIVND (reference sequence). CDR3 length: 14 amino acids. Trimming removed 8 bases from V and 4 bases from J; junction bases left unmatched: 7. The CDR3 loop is CASGTSGAGETQYF. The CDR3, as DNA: TGTGCCAGTGGAACTAGCGGGGCAGGAGAGACCCAGTACTTC.

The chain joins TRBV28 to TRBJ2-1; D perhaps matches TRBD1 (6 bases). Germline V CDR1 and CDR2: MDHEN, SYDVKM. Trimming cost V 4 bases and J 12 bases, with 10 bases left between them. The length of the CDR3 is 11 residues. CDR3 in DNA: TGTGCCAGCAGTTGGTCGACAGGGCAGTTCTTC. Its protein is CASSWSTGQFF.

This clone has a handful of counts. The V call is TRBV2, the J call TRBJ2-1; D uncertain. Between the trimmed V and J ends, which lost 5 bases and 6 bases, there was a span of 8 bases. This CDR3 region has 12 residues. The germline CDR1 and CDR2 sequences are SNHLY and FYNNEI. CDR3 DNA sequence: TGTGCCAGCAGTTATACACCCAATGAGCAGTTCTTC. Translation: CASSYTPNEQFF.

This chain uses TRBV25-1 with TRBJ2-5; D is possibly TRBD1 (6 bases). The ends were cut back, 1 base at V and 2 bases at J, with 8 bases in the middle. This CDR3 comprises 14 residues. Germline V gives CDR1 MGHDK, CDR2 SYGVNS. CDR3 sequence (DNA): TGTGCCAGCAGTGAATCGACAGGTCAAGAGACCCAGTACTTC. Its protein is CASSESTGQETQYF.

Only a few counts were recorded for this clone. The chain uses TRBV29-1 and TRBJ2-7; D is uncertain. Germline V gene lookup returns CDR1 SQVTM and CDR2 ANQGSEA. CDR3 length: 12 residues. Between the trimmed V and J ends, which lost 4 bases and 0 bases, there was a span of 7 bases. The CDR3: CSVAPSSYEQYF. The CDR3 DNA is TGCAGCGTTGCTCCCAGCTCCTACGAGCAGTACTTC.

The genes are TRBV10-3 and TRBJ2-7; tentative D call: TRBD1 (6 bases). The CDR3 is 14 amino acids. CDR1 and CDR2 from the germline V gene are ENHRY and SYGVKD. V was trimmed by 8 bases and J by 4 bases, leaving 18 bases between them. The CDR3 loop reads CAIGKTGDLYEQYF. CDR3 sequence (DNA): TGTGCCATCGGAAAGACAGGCGACCTTTACGAGCAGTACTTC.

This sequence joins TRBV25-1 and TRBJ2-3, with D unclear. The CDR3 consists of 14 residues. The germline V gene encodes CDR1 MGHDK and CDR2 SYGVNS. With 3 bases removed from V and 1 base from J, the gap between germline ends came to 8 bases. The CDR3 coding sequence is TGTGCCAGCAGTGAGGCAGGTCGCACAGATACGCAGTATTTT. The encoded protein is CASSEAGRTDTQYF.

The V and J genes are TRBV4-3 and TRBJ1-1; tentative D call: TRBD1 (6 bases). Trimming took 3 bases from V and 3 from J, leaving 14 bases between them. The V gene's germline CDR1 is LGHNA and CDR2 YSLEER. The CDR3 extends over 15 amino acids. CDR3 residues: CASSHAGRQDTEAFF. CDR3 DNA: TGCGCCAGCAGCCACGCGGGCAGACAGGACACTGAAGCTTTCTTT.

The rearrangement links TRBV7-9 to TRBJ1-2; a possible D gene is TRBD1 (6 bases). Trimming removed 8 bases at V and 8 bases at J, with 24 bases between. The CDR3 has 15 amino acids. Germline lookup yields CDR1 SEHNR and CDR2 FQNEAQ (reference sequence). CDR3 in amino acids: CASASRGTQRGGYTF. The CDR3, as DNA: TGTGCCAGCGCCTCAAGGGGAACCCAGAGGGGGGGCTACACCTTC. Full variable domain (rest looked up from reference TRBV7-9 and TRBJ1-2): DTGVSQNPRHKITKRGQNVTFRCDPISEHNRLYWYRQTLGQGPEFLTYFQNEAQLEKSRLLSDRFSAERPKGSFSTLEIQRTEQGDSAMYLCASASRGTQRGGYTFGSGTRLTVV.

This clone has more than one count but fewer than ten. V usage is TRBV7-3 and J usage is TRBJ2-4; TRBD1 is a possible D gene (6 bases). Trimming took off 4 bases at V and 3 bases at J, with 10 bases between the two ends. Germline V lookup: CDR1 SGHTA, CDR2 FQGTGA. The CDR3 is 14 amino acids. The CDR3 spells CASSSGQSKNIQYF. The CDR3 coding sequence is TGTGCCAGCAGCTCGGGACAAAGCAAAAACATTCAGTACTTC.

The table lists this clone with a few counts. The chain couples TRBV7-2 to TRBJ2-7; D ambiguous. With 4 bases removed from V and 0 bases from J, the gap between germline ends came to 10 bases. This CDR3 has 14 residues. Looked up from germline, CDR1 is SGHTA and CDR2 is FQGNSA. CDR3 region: CASSSSYSSYEQYF. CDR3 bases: TGTGCCAGCAGCTCGAGCTATTCCTCCTACGAGCAGTACTTC.

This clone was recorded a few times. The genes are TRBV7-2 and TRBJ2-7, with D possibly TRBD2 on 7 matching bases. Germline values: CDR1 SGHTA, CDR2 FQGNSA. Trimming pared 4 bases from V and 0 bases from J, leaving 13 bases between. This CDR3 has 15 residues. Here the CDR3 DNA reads TGTGCCAGCAGCTCGGGGGGCACCCGCTCCTACGAGCAGTACTTC. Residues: CASSSGGTRSYEQYF. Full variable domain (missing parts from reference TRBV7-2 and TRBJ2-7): GAGVSQSPSNKVTEKGKDVELRCDPISGHTALYWYRQSLGQGLEFLIYFQGNSAPDKSGLPSDRFSAERTGGSVSTLTIQRTQQEDSAVYLCASSSGGTRSYEQYFGPGTRLTVT.